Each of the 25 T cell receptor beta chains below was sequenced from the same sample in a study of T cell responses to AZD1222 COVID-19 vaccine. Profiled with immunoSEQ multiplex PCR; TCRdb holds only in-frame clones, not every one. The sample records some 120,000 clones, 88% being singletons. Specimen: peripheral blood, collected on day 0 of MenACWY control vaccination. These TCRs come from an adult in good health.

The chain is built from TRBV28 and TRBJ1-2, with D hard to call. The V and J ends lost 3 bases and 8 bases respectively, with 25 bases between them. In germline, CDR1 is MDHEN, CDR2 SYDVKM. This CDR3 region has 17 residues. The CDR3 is CASSFLFRRWTVGGYTF. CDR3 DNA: TGTGCCAGCAGTTTTCTATTTCGCAGGTGGACGGTGGGGGGCTACACCTTC.

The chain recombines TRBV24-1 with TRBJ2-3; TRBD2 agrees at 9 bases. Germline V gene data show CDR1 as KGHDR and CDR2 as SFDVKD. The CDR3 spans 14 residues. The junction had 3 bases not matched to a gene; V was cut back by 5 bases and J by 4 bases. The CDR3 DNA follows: TGTGCCACCAGTGTGGGACTAGCTCCAGATACGCAGTATTTT. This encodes CATSVGLAPDTQYF.

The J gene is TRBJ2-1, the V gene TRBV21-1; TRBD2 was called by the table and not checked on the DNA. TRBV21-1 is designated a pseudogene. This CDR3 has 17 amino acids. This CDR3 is CASSIGTSGSSYNEQFF. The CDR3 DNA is TGTGCCAGCAGCATCGGGACTAGCGGGAGCTCCTACAATGAGCAGTTCTTC.

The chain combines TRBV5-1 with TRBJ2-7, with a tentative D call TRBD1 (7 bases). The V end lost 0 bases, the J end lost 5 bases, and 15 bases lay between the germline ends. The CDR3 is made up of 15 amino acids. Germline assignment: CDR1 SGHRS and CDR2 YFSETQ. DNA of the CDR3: TGCGCCAGCAGCTTGGTGAGCGGCAGGGGGGACGAGCAGTACTTC. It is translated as CASSLVSGRGDEQYF.

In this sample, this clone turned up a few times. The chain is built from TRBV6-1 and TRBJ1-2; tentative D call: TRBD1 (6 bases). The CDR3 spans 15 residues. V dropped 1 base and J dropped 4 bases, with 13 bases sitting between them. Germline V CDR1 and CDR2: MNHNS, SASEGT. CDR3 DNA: TGTGCCAGCAGTGAAGGAGGGGGTAGGGCCTATGGCTACACCTTC. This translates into CASSEGGGRAYGYTF.

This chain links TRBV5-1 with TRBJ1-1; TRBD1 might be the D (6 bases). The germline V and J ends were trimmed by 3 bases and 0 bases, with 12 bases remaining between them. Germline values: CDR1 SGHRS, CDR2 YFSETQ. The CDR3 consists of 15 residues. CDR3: CASSSTGLMNTEAFF. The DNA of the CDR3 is TGCGCCAGCAGCTCGACAGGCCTCATGAACACTGAAGCTTTCTTT.

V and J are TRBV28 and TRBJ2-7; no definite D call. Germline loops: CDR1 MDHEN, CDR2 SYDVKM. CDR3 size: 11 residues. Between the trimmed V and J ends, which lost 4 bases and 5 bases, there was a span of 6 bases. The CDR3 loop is CASSSGDEQYF. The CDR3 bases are TGTGCCAGCAGTTCTGGGGACGAGCAGTACTTC.

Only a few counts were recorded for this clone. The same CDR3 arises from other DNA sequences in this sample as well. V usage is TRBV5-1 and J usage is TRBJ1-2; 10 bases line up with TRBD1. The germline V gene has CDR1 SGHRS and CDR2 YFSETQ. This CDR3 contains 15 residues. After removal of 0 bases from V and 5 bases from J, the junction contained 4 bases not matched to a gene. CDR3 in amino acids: CASSLGDRGIYGYTF. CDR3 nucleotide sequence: TGCGCCAGCAGCTTGGGGGACAGGGGTATTTATGGCTACACCTTC.

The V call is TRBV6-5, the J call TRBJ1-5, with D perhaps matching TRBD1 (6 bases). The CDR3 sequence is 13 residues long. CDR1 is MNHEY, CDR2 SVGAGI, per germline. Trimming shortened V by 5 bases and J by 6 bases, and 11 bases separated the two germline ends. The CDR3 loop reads CASSTGWAQPQHF. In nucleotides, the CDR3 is TGTGCCAGCAGTACAGGGTGGGCTCAGCCCCAGCATTTT.

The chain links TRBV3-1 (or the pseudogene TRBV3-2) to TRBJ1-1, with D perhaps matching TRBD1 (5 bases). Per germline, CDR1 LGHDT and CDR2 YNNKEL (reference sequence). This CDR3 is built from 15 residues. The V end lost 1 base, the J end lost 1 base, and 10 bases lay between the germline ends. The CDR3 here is CASSQGLRGNTEAFF. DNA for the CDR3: TGTGCCAGCAGCCAAGGTCTTAGGGGGAACACTGAAGCTTTCTTT.

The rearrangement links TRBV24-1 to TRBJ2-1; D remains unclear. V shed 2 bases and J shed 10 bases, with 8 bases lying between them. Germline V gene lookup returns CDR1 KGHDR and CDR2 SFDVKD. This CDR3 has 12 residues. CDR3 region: CATSDYRPEQFF. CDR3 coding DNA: TGTGCCACCAGTGATTATCGACCAGAGCAGTTCTTC.

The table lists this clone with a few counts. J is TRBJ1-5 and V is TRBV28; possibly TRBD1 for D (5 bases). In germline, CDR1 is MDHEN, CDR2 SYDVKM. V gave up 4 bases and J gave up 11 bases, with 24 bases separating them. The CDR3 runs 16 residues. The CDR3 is CASSSPIFGGTGAQHF. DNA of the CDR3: TGTGCCAGCAGTTCGCCCATCTTTGGGGGGACCGGGGCCCAGCATTTT.

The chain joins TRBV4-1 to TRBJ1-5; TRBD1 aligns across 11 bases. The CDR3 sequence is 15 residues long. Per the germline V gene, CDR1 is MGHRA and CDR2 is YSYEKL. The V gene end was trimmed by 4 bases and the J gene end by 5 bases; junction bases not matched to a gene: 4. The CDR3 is CASSLDRGRDQPQHF. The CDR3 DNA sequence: TGCGCCAGCAGCCTGGACAGGGGGCGTGATCAGCCCCAGCATTTT.

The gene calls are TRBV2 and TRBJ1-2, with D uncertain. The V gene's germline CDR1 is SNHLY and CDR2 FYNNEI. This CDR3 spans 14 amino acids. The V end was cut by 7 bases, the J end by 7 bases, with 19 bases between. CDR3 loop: CASTSDMGGGGYTF. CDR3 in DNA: TGTGCCAGCACTTCTGACATGGGAGGCGGTGGCTACACCTTC.

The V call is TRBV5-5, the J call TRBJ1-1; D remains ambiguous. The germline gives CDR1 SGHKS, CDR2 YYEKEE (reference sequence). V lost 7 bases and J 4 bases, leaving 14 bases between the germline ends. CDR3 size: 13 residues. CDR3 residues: CASQGLKGTEAFF. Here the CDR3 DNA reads TGTGCCAGCCAAGGACTAAAGGGCACTGAAGCTTTCTTT.

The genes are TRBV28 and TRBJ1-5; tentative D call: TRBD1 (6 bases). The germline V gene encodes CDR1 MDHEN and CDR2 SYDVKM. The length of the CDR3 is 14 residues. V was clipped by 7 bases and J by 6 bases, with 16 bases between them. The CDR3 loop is CASILTGIGQPQHF. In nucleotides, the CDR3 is TGTGCCAGCATCCTCACAGGGATAGGTCAGCCCCAGCATTTT.

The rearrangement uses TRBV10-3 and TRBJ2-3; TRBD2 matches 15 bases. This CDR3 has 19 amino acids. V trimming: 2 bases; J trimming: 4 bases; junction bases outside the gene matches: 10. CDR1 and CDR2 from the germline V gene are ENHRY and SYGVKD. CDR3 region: CAISEPKGLAGGRADTQYF. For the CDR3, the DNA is TGTGCCATCAGTGAGCCTAAGGGACTAGCGGGAGGAAGGGCAGATACGCAGTATTTT.

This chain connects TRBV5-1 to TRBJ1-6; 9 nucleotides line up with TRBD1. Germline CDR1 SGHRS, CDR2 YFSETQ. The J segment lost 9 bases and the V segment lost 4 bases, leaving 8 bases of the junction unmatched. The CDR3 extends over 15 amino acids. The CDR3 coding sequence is TGCGCCAGCAGCCGGGAGGGGACAGGGAGTTCACCCCTCCACTTT. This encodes CASSREGTGSSPLHF.

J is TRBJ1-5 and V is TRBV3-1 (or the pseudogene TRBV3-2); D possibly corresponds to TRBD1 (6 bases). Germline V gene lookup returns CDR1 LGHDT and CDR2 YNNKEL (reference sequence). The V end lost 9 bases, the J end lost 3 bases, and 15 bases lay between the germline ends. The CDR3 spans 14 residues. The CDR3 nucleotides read TGTGCCAGTGGGGGAAAGGGGGTCAATCAGCCCCAGCATTTT. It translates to CASGGKGVNQPQHF.

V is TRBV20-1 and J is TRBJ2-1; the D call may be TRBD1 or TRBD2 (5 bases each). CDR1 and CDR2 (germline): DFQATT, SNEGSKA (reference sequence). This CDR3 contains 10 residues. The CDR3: CRAGGNEQFF. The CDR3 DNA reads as TGCAGGGCTGGGGGTAATGAGCAGTTCTTC.

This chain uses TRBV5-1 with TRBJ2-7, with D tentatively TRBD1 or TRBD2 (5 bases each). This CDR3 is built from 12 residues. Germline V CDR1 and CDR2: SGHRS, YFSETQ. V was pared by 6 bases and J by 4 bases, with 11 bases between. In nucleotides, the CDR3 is TGCGCCAGCAAGGGACCGTCGTACGAGCAGTACTTC. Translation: CASKGPSYEQYF.

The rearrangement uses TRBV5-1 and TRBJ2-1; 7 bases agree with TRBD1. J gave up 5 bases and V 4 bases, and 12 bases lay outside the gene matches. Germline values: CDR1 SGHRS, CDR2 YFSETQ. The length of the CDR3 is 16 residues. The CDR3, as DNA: TGCGCCAGCAGCCAGGAAGACAGGGCAGTGGACAATGAGCAGTTCTTC. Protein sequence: CASSQEDRAVDNEQFF. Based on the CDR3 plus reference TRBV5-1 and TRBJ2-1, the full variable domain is KAGVTQTPRYLIKTRGQQVTLSCSPISGHRSVSWYQQTPGQGLQFLFEYFSETQRNKGNFPGRFSGRQFSNSRSEMNVSTLELGDSALYLCASSQEDRAVDNEQFFGPGTRLTVL.

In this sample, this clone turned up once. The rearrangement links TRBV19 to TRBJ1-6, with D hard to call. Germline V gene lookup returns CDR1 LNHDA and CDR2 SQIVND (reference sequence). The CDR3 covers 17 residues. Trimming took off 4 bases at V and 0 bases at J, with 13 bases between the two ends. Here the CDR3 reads CASSKNLRSSYNSPLHF. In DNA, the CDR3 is TGTGCCAGTAGTAAAAACCTCAGAAGCTCCTATAATTCACCCCTCCACTTT.

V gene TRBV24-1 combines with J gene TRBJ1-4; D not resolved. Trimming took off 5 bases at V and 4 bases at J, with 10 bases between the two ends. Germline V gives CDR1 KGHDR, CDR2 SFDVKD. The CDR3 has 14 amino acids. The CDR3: CATSGRGVNEKLFF. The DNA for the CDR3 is TGTGCCACCAGTGGTCGGGGTGTTAATGAAAAACTGTTTTTT.

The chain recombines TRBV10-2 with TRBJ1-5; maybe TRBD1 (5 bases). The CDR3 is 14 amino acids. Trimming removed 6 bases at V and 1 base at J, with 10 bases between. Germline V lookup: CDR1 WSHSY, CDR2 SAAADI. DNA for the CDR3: TGCGCCAGCAGAGATTGGGGGAGCAATCAGCCCCAGCATTTT. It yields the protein CASRDWGSNQPQHF.